The 14 T cell receptor beta chains presented below share a single source sample, sequenced in a study of cytomegalovirus exposure and HLA in healthy donors. A multiplex PCR was run with 60 Vbeta primers and 13 Jbeta primers. Sequencing was performed with immunoSEQ multiplex PCR; in TCRdb, only in-frame clones are kept and a portion is missing. The sample has tens of thousands of clones; roughly 78% are singletons. Specimen: PBMCs. All receptors come from a man between 35 and 55 years old in good health and CMV-seronegative.

The CDR3 loop is CASSQPMTGLYGYTF. In DNA form, the CDR3 reads TGTGCCAGCAGCCAACCCATGACAGGGCTTTATGGCTACACCTTC. The chain has TRBV28 and TRBJ1-2, with 7 bases aligning to TRBD1. V lost 6 bases, J lost 5 bases, and 12 bases stayed unmatched. CDR3 length: 15 amino acids. Per the germline V gene, CDR1 is MDHEN and CDR2 is SYDVKM.

The chain has TRBV5-1 and TRBJ2-1; D ambiguous. CDR1 and CDR2 (germline): SGHRS, YFSETQ. Trimming took 1 base from V and 4 from J, leaving 6 bases between them. This CDR3 has 13 residues. Here the CDR3 DNA reads TGCGCCAGCAGCTTGAGCGAATACAATGAGCAGTTCTTC. Its protein product is CASSLSEYNEQFF.

V usage is TRBV5-1 and J usage is TRBJ2-7, with a weak D call TRBD1 (6 bases). The CDR3 runs to 11 residues. V dropped 7 bases and J dropped 5 bases, with 10 bases sitting between them. Germline V CDR1 and CDR2: SGHRS, YFSETQ. The CDR3 DNA is TGCGCCAGCGCTGCAGGGGACGAGCAGTACTTC. Translated, it gives CASAAGDEQYF.

This chain uses TRBV28 with TRBJ1-3; no reliable D call. The germline CDR1 and CDR2 sequences are MDHEN and SYDVKM. This CDR3 has 17 amino acids. V shed 2 bases and J shed 0 bases, with 14 bases lying between them. The CDR3 DNA reads TGTGCCAGCAGTTTACTCGAAGGACTTAACTCTGGAAACACCATATATTTT. It specifies CASSLLEGLNSGNTIYF.

In its sample, this clone was seen once. This chain joins TRBV7-3 and TRBJ2-2; 8 nucleotides align to TRBD1. CDR1 SGHTA and CDR2 FQGTGA come from the germline V gene. The V segment lost 8 bases and the J segment 3 bases; nucleotides outside the gene matches: 8. CDR3 length: 15 residues. The CDR3 region is CASGRGQDHTGELFF. The CDR3 DNA follows: TGTGCCAGCGGTAGGGGACAGGACCACACCGGGGAGCTGTTTTTT.

The chain couples TRBV5-1 to TRBJ1-6; D is perhaps TRBD1 (5 bases). The CDR3 runs to 14 residues. Germline V gives CDR1 SGHRS, CDR2 YFSETQ. The germline V and J ends were trimmed by 0 bases and 9 bases, with 10 bases remaining between them. The CDR3 sequence is CASSLADSGSPLHF. Written as DNA, the CDR3 is TGCGCCAGCAGCTTGGCCGACAGTGGTTCACCCCTCCACTTT.

The chain employs TRBV4-1 and TRBJ1-5; 10 bases are a match to TRBD1. CDR3 length: 17 residues. Germline CDR1 MGHRA, CDR2 YSYEKL. Trimming cost V 2 bases and J 6 bases; bases outside gene matches: 10. This CDR3 reads CASSQLPGQGVSQPQHF. The CDR3 DNA sequence: TGCGCCAGCAGCCAACTTCCCGGACAGGGGGTTAGTCAGCCCCAGCATTTT.

The J gene is TRBJ2-7, the V gene TRBV5-3; 8 bases map to TRBD1. TRBV5-3 is treated as an ORF (open reading frame) with a function not yet certain. J lost 3 bases, V lost 3 bases, and 11 bases had no gene match. The length of the CDR3 is 16 residues. Written as DNA, the CDR3 is TGTGCCAGAAGCTCCGGACAGGGCCATACACGCTACGAGCAGTACTTC. As protein: CARSSGQGHTRYEQYF.

The CDR3 DNA follows: TGCGCCAGCAGCCCAACACCGGGACAGGGGATCAATGGCTACACCTTC. Residues: CASSPTPGQGINGYTF. V is TRBV5-1 and J is TRBJ1-2, with 10 bases lining up with TRBD1. The germline gives CDR1 SGHRS, CDR2 YFSETQ. V lost 4 bases to trimming and J lost 6 bases; unmatched junction nucleotides: 12. The CDR3 contains 16 residues.

Here the CDR3 DNA reads TGTGCCAGCAGCCCCCTCCGGGACAGGGCGGAAAAACTGTTTTTT. This sequence encodes CASSPLRDRAEKLFF. This rearrangement joins TRBV14 to TRBJ1-4, with 9 bases aligning to TRBD1. V lost 4 bases to trimming and J lost 8 bases; unmatched junction nucleotides: 8. This CDR3 contains 15 residues. Germline V gene lookup returns CDR1 SGHDN and CDR2 FVKESK. The full variable domain, completed using reference TRBV14 and TRBJ1-4, is EAGVTQFPSHSVIEKGQTVTLRCDPISGHDNLYWYRRVMGKEIKFLLHFVKESKQDESGMPNNRFLAERTGGTYSTLKVQPAELEDSGVYFCASSPLRDRAEKLFFGSGTQLSVL.

The rearrangement joins TRBV6-5 to TRBJ2-7; 9 bases are a match to TRBD2. Germline assignment: CDR1 MNHEY and CDR2 SVGAGI. With 4 bases clipped from V and 4 bases from J, the junction kept 11 bases outside the gene matches. This CDR3 spans 16 amino acids. As DNA, the CDR3 is TGTGCCAGCAGTTCACCGGGACTAGCCTCGCTTTACGAGCAGTACTTC. This translates into CASSSPGLASLYEQYF.

The chain carries TRBV20-1 and TRBJ2-5; D possibly corresponds to TRBD2 (6 bases). The J call may be faulty, since TRBJ2-7 better matches the DNA end. The CDR3 has 11 amino acids. In germline, CDR1 is DFQATT, CDR2 SNEGSKA (reference sequence). The CDR3 spells CSAKLAYEQYF. In DNA form, the CDR3 reads TGCAGTGCTAAACTAGCTTACGAGCAGTACTTC.

The rearrangement joins TRBV19 to TRBJ1-1, with 9 bases aligning to TRBD1. The CDR3 covers 15 residues. V was clipped by 5 bases and J by 4 bases; unmatched bases: 8. Germline CDR1 is LNHDA and CDR2 is SQIVND (reference sequence). As DNA, the CDR3 is TGTGCCAGTAGTTCGGACAGGGGATTTGGCACTGAAGCTTTCTTT. It is translated as CASSSDRGFGTEAFF.

The rearrangement uses TRBV11-2 and TRBJ2-1, with D maybe TRBD1 (6 bases). The CDR3 is 11 amino acids. CDR1 and CDR2 from the germline V gene are SGHAT and FQNNGV. Trimming cost V 5 bases and J 12 bases, with 11 bases left between them. CDR3 sequence reads: CASSPWGLQFF. CDR3 nucleotides: TGTGCCAGCAGCCCCTGGGGGCTGCAGTTCTTC.